This T cell receptor (beta chain) came from a study of blood T cell repertoires in COVID-19. Study background: Samples representing acute and convalescent COVID-19 were sourced from the United States, Italy and Spain. The analysed material was cDNA or gDNA that came from T cells, B-cell-depleted T cells, or PBMCs.

Trimming removed 3 bases from V and 8 bases from J, with 22 bases in between. Germline CDR1 and CDR2: SGHTA and FQGNSA. The CDR3 has 16 residues. In the study's own analysis: Estimation of nucleated cell counts relied on the amplification of reference gene primers. The method was immunoSEQ multiplex PCR; TCRdb's version includes in-frame clones alone and lacks a portion of them. D and trimming come from the DNA, and the V and J calls and clone size come from that table. The data show approximately 200,000 clones, with about 88% seen just once and over 2.5% held by the top ten. Sequences were obtained from peripheral blood. This clonotype originated in a middle-aged man who had recovered from COVID-19. This chain joins TRBV7-2 and TRBJ1-2, with D unclear. CDR3 in DNA: TGTGCCAGCAGCTTCGACCTCATGTCGGGAACGGGGGGCTACACCTTC. Protein product: CASSFDLMSGTGGYTF.